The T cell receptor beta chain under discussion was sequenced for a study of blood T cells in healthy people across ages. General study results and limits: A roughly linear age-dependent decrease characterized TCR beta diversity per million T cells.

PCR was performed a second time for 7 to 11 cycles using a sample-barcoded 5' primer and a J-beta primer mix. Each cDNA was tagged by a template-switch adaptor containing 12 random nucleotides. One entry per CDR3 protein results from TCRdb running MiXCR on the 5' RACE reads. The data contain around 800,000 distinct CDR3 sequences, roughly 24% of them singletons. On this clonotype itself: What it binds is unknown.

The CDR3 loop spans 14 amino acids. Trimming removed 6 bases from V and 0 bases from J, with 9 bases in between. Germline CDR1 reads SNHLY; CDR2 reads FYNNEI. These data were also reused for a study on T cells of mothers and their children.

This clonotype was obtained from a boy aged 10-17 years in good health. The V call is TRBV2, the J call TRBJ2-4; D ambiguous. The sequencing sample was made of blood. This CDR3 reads CASRSQLAKNIQYF. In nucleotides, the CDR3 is TGTGCCAGCAGATCACAACTAGCCAAAAACATTCAGTACTTC.